These T cell receptor beta chains were read from a single sample in a study of graft-versus-host responses after intestinal transplantation. These TCRs' antigens remain unknown. The protocol was immunoSEQ multiplex PCR, while the TCRdb copy is restricted to in-frame clones and leaves out a portion. The sample yields tens of thousands of clones, roughly nine tenths seen once. Specimen: unstimulated CD4+ T cells sorted from spleen or lymph node cells, collected before intestinal transplant. The receptor set was obtained from a human donor who received an intestinal transplant. Both conserved end residues are part of each CDR3. Each record gives: clone size, V gene, J gene, CDR3 protein. A clone size is listed for some rows: how often the clone was seen (once, few, many), or a class if it is expanded.

-	TRBV2	TRBJ2-5	CASKGEGETQYF
once	TRBV25-1	TRBJ1-4	CASSDATGTGEKLFF
few	TRBV6-1	TRBJ1-4	CASSENRFAQDRPEKLFF
-	TRBV5-1	TRBJ2-3	CASSLGPADTQYF
-	TRBV30	TRBJ1-2	CAWRGDRWSGYTF
once	TRBV4-3	TRBJ2-2	CASSQNSGGSTGELFF
-	TRBV2	TRBJ2-3	CASSDVGGGTDTQYF
-	TRBV7-2	TRBJ2-5	CASSPGQGAGEQYF
-	TRBV11-2	TRBJ1-2	CASSSTFSTGALPYGYTF
-	TRBV5-1	TRBJ1-1	CASSPTTEFNTEAFF
-	TRBV19	TRBJ2-7	CASSTSGGPYEQYF
-	TRBV7-2	TRBJ1-5	CASSSPGGAGNQPQHF
-	TRBV7-2	TRBJ2-7	CASSLSGGPSYEQYF
-	TRBV28	TRBJ1-6	CASSLSDTVALHF
-	TRBV10-3	TRBJ2-7	CAISESLRGPYEQYF
-	TRBV2	TRBJ2-1	CASRSTSGGYNEQFF
-	TRBV6-5	TRBJ1-1	CASSYRGTNTEAFF
-	TRBV11-2	TRBJ1-5	CASSLRQGQPQHF
-	TRBV18	TRBJ2-1	CASSPLAGGYNEQFF
few	TRBV2	TRBJ1-1	CASSERQGRNTEAFF
-	TRBV27	TRBJ2-1	CASSPGEGRGPYNEQFF
-	TRBV30	TRBJ2-1	CAWSDRGSLDEQFF
-	TRBV30	TRBJ1-2	CAWSVTTFNGYTF
once	TRBV5-5	TRBJ2-3	CASSLSTSTDTQYF
-	TRBV7-9	TRBJ1-3	CASSFGGSGNTIYF
few	TRBV7-2	TRBJ1-2	CASSLAGAERGYTF
-	TRBV29-1	TRBJ2-7	CSVDGSGGYEQYF
-	TRBV6-1	TRBJ2-2	CASLAQGAGGELFF
-	TRBV11-3	TRBJ1-1	CASSLQTYRSNTEAFF
-	TRBV7-2	TRBJ1-6	CASSLEAGTPFSPLHF
-	TRBV7-8	TRBJ2-1	CASSLNRADEQFF
-	TRBV7-9	TRBJ2-6	CASSPSGANVLTF
-	TRBV21-1	TRBJ1-2	CASSKSTVYNGYTF